Listed below are T cell receptor beta chains from one sample, sequenced in a study of shared clonotypes between healthy human individuals. TCRdb keeps only in-frame clones here, not all; method: immunoSEQ multiplex PCR. The table lists about 2,200,000 clones, around 93% of them singletons. The sequencing input was naive CD8+ T cells from PBMCs. These receptors were taken from a man between 18 and 35 years old in good health. Some clones in this sample may be carry-over from other donors' samples. Both conserved end residues are part of each CDR3. D genes are given only for firm matches.

J gene: TRBJ1-4; D gene: -; V gene: TRBV28; CDR3 protein: CASSLILEGKGGKLFF
J gene: TRBJ2-7; D gene: TRBD1; V gene: TRBV9; CDR3 protein: CASSAGQVHYEQYF
J gene: TRBJ2-7; D gene: -; V gene: TRBV5-6; CDR3 protein: CASSLLNRNYEQYF
J gene: TRBJ2-5; D gene: TRBD1; V gene: TRBV7-9; CDR3 protein: CASLRGQGVWETQYF
J gene: TRBJ2-2; D gene: -; V gene: TRBV7-9; CDR3 protein: CASSLGPAPNTGELFF
J gene: TRBJ1-2; D gene: TRBD1; V gene: TRBV2; CDR3 protein: CASSKDRVGNYGYTF
J gene: TRBJ1-2; D gene: -; V gene: TRBV27; CDR3 protein: CASSLSGRGSYGYTF
J gene: TRBJ2-7; D gene: -; V gene: TRBV7-6; CDR3 protein: CASSQVAGGGYEQYF
J gene: TRBJ2-3; D gene: -; V gene: TRBV7-9; CDR3 protein: CASSLDVKRVGRDTQYF
J gene: TRBJ1-1; D gene: -; V gene: TRBV9; CDR3 protein: CASSVNLNTEAFF
J gene: TRBJ2-3; D gene: -; V gene: TRBV27; CDR3 protein: CAISGRGTSTDTQYF
J gene: TRBJ2-7; D gene: TRBD2; V gene: TRBV9; CDR3 protein: CASPSGAPYEQYF
J gene: TRBJ2-1; D gene: -; V gene: TRBV6-5; CDR3 protein: CASSTTPMRYNEQFF
J gene: TRBJ2-7; D gene: -; V gene: TRBV6-5; CDR3 protein: CASSMTALSPYEQYF
J gene: TRBJ2-4; D gene: -; V gene: TRBV5-4; CDR3 protein: CASSFYREENIQYF
J gene: TRBJ1-5; D gene: TRBD1; V gene: TRBV29-1; CDR3 protein: CSATTGGPNQPQHF
J gene: TRBJ2-1; D gene: -; V gene: TRBV4-1; CDR3 protein: CASSQDFGMPYNEQFF